The rows below give T cell receptor beta chains drawn from one sample of a study of CD8 T cells in Susac syndrome. Each CDR3 protein is one row after TCRdb ran MiXCR on the immunoSEQ multiplex PCR reads. The data contain roughly 110,000 distinct CDR3 sequences, roughly 90% of them singletons. What was sequenced was CD8+ T cells from PBMCs. The receptors derive from a human donor in good health. The CDR3 runs from the conserved cysteine through the conserved F or W. Each record gives: V gene, D gene, J gene, clone size, CDR3 protein, CDR3 DNA. D genes are given only for firm matches. For some rows the clone size is stated as once, few or many, or as a class when expanded; others skip it.

TRBV7-9	-	TRBJ2-7	-	CASSADRAQAYEQYF	TGTGCCAGCAGCGCAGATCGGGCCCAGGCCTACGAGCAGTACTTC
TRBV29-1	-	TRBJ2-2	-	CSVRHFQNTGELFF	TGCAGCGTGAGGCACTTCCAGAACACCGGGGAGCTGTTTTTT
TRBV7-9	-	TRBJ1-1	-	CASSLAGRENTEAFF	TGTGCCAGCAGCTTAGCGGGACGGGAGAACACTGAAGCTTTCTTT
TRBV6-2/TRBV6-3	-	TRBJ2-2	-	CASSDILGFGELFF	TGTGCCAGCAGTGACATCCTAGGGTTCGGGGAGCTGTTTTTT
TRBV6-5	-	TRBJ2-1	-	CASRAFNEQFF	TGTGCCAGCAGAGCGTTTAATGAGCAGTTCTTC
TRBV7-9	-	TRBJ1-1	-	CAGVGVTNTEAFF	TGTGCCGGCGTGGGAGTTACGAACACTGAAGCTTTCTTT
TRBV12-3/TRBV12-4	-	TRBJ2-5	-	CASGTLLGETQYF	TGTGCCAGCGGGACTCTCTTAGGGGAGACCCAGTACTTC
TRBV19	-	TRBJ1-2	-	CASSTGLPSSDGYTF	TGTGCCAGTAGTACAGGGCTACCCTCGTCAGATGGCTACACCTTC
TRBV5-1	-	TRBJ2-1	-	CASSSDSLVGEQFF	TGCGCCAGCAGCTCGGACAGTCTTGTAGGTGAGCAGTTCTTC
TRBV29-1	-	TRBJ2-3	-	CSVPVTRGQYF	TGCAGCGTCCCCGTTACCCGCGGGCAGTATTTT
TRBV6-1	TRBD1	TRBJ2-1	-	CASSPSGTDFYEQFF	TGTGCCAGCAGTCCTTCCGGGACAGACTTCTATGAGCAGTTCTTC
TRBV7-9	-	TRBJ1-3	-	CASRQGSGNTIYF	TGTGCCAGCAGGCAGGGTTCGGGAAACACCATATATTTT
TRBV3-1	TRBD1	TRBJ1-2	-	CASSPRSTGPYGYTF	TGTGCCAGCAGTCCTAGGTCGACAGGGCCCTATGGCTACACCTTC
TRBV5-1	TRBD1	TRBJ2-7	once	CASSLTRTGGEQYF	TGCGCCAGCAGCTTGACCCGGACAGGGGGTGAGCAGTACTTC
TRBV5-1	-	TRBJ1-2	-	CASSLGDRYGYTF	TGCGCCAGCAGCTTGGGCGATCGTTATGGCTACACCTTC
TRBV7-2	-	TRBJ2-7	-	CASSSTTGSYEQYF	TGTGCCAGCAGCTCTACGACAGGTTCCTACGAGCAGTACTTC
TRBV6-2/TRBV6-3	-	TRBJ1-1	-	CASSYAPLTEAFF	TGTGCCAGCAGTTATGCTCCCCTTACTGAAGCTTTCTTT
TRBV5-1	TRBD2	TRBJ2-7	-	CASSYGAGTSGYEQYF	TGCGCCAGCAGCTACGGAGCCGGGACTAGCGGGTACGAGCAGTACTTC
TRBV30	TRBD2	TRBJ2-7	-	CAWRGLVSLTYEQYF	TGTGCCTGGAGGGGACTAGTAAGTCTAACCTACGAGCAGTACTTC
TRBV12-3/TRBV12-4	TRBD1	TRBJ1-1	once	CASGLGQGSTEAFF	TGTGCCAGCGGATTAGGACAGGGGAGCACTGAAGCTTTCTTT
TRBV7-2	-	TRBJ2-3	-	CASSLRRALADTQYF	TGTGCCAGCAGCTTAAGGCGGGCACTAGCAGATACGCAGTATTTT
TRBV30	-	TRBJ2-7	-	CAWSVTGYEQYF	TGTGCCTGGAGCGTGACAGGCTACGAGCAGTACTTC
TRBV27	-	TRBJ2-7	-	CASSFGAAYYEQYF	TGTGCCAGCAGTTTTGGGGCCGCATACTACGAGCAGTACTTC
TRBV7-3	TRBD1	TRBJ2-2	-	CASSARTGGLTGELFF	TGTGCCAGCAGCGCCCGGACAGGGGGCCTCACCGGGGAGCTGTTTTTT
TRBV6-6	TRBD1	TRBJ1-2	-	CASSYQGQGNYGYTF	TGTGCCAGCAGTTACCAGGGACAGGGGAACTATGGCTACACCTTC
TRBV19	-	TRBJ1-1	-	CASSEGTYTEAFF	TGTGCCAGTAGCGAAGGGACCTACACTGAAGCTTTCTTT
TRBV5-1	TRBD2	TRBJ2-7	-	CASSSRRTSGHYEQYF	TGCGCCAGCAGCTCACGACGGACTAGCGGGCACTACGAGCAGTACTTC
TRBV7-9	TRBD1	TRBJ2-5	-	CASSLQGTGGSAQYF	TGTGCCAGCAGCTTACAGGGGACAGGCGGATCAGCCCAGTACTTC
TRBV2	TRBD2	TRBJ2-6	-	CASSEGLAGAGANVLTF	TGTGCCAGCAGTGAGGGTCTAGCGGGCGCTGGGGCCAACGTCCTGACTTTC
TRBV7-2	-	TRBJ1-1	few	CASSLLGKAFF	TGTGCCAGCAGCTTGCTAGGGAAAGCTTTCTTT
TRBV25-1	-	TRBJ2-1	-	CASSQAGEQFF	TGTGCCAGCAGTCAGGCAGGTGAGCAGTTCTTC
TRBV18	-	TRBJ2-7	-	CASSPPGTYEQYF	TGTGCCAGCTCACCCCCCGGGACCTACGAGCAGTACTTC